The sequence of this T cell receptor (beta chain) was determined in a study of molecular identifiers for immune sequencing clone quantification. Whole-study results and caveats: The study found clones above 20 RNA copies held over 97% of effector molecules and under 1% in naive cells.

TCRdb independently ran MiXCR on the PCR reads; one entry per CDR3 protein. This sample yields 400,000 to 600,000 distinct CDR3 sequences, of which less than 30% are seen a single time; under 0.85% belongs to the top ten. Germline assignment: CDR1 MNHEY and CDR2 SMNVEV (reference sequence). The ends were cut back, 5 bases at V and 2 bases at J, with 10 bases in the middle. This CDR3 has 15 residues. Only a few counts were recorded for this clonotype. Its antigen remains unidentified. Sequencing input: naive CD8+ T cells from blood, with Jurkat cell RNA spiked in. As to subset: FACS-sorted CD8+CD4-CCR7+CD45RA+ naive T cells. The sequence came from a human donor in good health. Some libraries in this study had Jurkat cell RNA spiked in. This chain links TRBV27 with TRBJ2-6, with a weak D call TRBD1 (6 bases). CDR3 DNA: TGTGCCAGCAGTATATGGACAGCTGGGGCCAACGTCCTGACTTTC. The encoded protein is CASSIWTAGANVLTF.